These 27 T cell receptor beta chains were all obtained from the same sample, sequenced in a study of cytomegalovirus exposure and HLA in healthy donors. PCR primers comprised 60 Vbeta and 13 Jbeta primers. TCRdb keeps only in-frame clones here, not all; method: immunoSEQ multiplex PCR. The sample carries about 130,000 clones, roughly four fifths recorded once. Sequenced: PBMCs. The source is a woman aged 55-70 years in good health and CMV-seropositive.

The chain carries TRBV15 and TRBJ2-2, with a tentative D call TRBD2 (8 bases). V dropped 4 bases and J dropped 6 bases, with 21 bases sitting between them. The CDR3 is 17 residues long. Germline V gives CDR1 LNHNV, CDR2 YYDKDF (reference sequence). CDR3 bases: TGTGCCACCAGCACCAGGGGGAGCGGGAGTTCCCCCGGGGAGCTGTTTTTT. Protein product: CATSTRGSGSSPGELFF.

The CDR3 loop reads CASSLNQPQHF. The DNA of the CDR3 is TGTGCCAGCAGCCTAAATCAGCCCCAGCATTTT. The V gene is TRBV2, the J gene TRBJ1-5; D is unresolved. Germline V gene lookup returns CDR1 SNHLY and CDR2 FYNNEI. Trimming took off 6 bases at V and 4 bases at J, with 4 bases between the two ends. The CDR3 covers 11 residues. The full variable domain, with the rest looked up from reference TRBV2 and TRBJ1-5, is EPEVTQTPSHQVTQMGQEVILRCVPISNHLYFYWYRQILGQKVEFLVSFYNNEISEKSEIFDDQFSVERPDGSNFTLKIRSTKLEDSAMYFCASSLNQPQHFGDGTRLSIL.

The V call is TRBV4-1, the J call TRBJ1-6; D remains ambiguous. The length of the CDR3 is 16 residues. Per germline, CDR1 MGHRA and CDR2 YSYEKL. The V end was cut by 2 bases, the J end by 0 bases, with 8 bases between. CDR3 nucleotides: TGCGCCAGCAGCCAACACTTTAGCTCCTATAATTCACCCCTCCACTTT. Residues: CASSQHFSSYNSPLHF.

CDR3 in amino acids: CASSQDLASSGNTIYF. The CDR3 DNA sequence: TGTGCCAGCAGCCAAGATCTCGCTAGCTCTGGAAACACCATATATTTT. This rearrangement joins TRBV4-2 to TRBJ1-3; D remains unclear. The CDR3 totals 16 residues. Deletions cut 0 bases from V and 0 bases from J, with 9 bases between. Germline V gene lookup returns CDR1 LGHNA and CDR2 YNFKEQ.

The chain carries TRBV4-1 and TRBJ2-5, with a possible D match to TRBD2 (6 bases). The CDR3 has 14 residues. CDR1 and CDR2 (germline): MGHRA, YSYEKL. Between the trimmed V and J ends, which lost 4 bases and 5 bases, there was a span of 14 bases. The CDR3 DNA reads as TGCGCCAGCAGCCCGACTAGGAGTTGGGAGACCCAGTACTTC. Residues: CASSPTRSWETQYF.

This clone came up a few times. The genes are TRBV7-2 and TRBJ2-5; no definite D call. V lost 5 bases and J lost 4, with 11 bases in between. This CDR3 is 13 amino acids long. Germline CDR1 reads SGHTA; CDR2 reads FQGNSA. CDR3 sequence: CASSPHPVETQYF. As DNA, the CDR3 is TGTGCCAGCAGCCCCCACCCGGTAGAGACCCAGTACTTC. Drawing the rest from reference TRBV7-2 and TRBJ2-5, the complete variable domain is GAGVSQSPSNKVTEKGKDVELRCDPISGHTALYWYRQSLGQGLEFLIYFQGNSAPDKSGLPSDRFSAERTGGSVSTLTIQRTQQEDSAVYLCASSPHPVETQYFGPGTRLLVL.

A few counts support this clone. V usage is TRBV7-2 and J usage is TRBJ1-4; D possibly corresponds to TRBD1 (6 bases). Germline assignment: CDR1 SGHTA and CDR2 FQGNSA. V gave up 4 bases and J gave up 7 bases, with 16 bases separating them. There are 15 residues in the CDR3. CDR3: CASSSQQGVSEKLFF. DNA of the CDR3: TGTGCCAGCAGCTCCCAACAGGGAGTAAGTGAAAAACTGTTTTTT. The full variable domain, completed using reference TRBV7-2 and TRBJ1-4, is GAGVSQSPSNKVTEKGKDVELRCDPISGHTALYWYRQSLGQGLEFLIYFQGNSAPDKSGLPSDRFSAERTGGSVSTLTIQRTQQEDSAVYLCASSSQQGVSEKLFFGSGTQLSVL.

J is TRBJ2-3 and V is TRBV7-9; D might be TRBD1 (5 bases). V was clipped by 2 bases and J by 2 bases, with 14 bases between them. CDR3 length: 16 residues. Looked up from germline, CDR1 is SEHNR and CDR2 is FQNEAQ (reference sequence). CDR3 coding DNA: TGTGCCAGCAGCTTACGCCCAACAGGTATCACAGATACGCAGTATTTT. The encoded protein is CASSLRPTGITDTQYF.

The rearrangement uses TRBV9 and TRBJ1-5; perhaps TRBD1 as D (5 bases). The CDR3 has 14 residues. With 0 bases removed from V and 9 bases from J, the gap between germline ends came to 13 bases. Germline V gene lookup returns CDR1 SGDLS and CDR2 YYNGEE. CDR3 amino acids: CASSVGEGPLPQHF. The DNA for the CDR3 is TGTGCCAGCAGCGTAGGGGAGGGGCCCCTGCCCCAGCATTTT.

The rearrangement joins TRBV18 to TRBJ2-1; TRBD2 matches at 7 bases. The CDR3 length is 15 residues. Germline V gives CDR1 KGHSH, CDR2 LQKENI. V lost 3 bases and J lost 0; bases outside the gene matches: 2. The CDR3 DNA reads as TGTGCCAGCTCACCTGGGGGGGGCTCCTACAATGAGCAGTTCTTC. Translating it yields CASSPGGGSYNEQFF. Complete variable domain (other parts from reference TRBV18 and TRBJ2-1): NAGVMQNPRHLVRRRGQEARLRCSPMKGHSHVYWYRQLPEEGLKFMVYLQKENIIDESGMPKERFSAEFPKEGPSILRIQQVVRGDSAAYFCASSPGGGSYNEQFFGPGTRLTVL.

The V gene is TRBV27, the J gene TRBJ1-2; tentative D call: TRBD1 (5 bases). The CDR3 loop spans 18 amino acids. The V end lost 5 bases, the J end lost 0 bases, and 22 bases lay between the germline ends. Looked up from germline, CDR1 is MNHEY and CDR2 is SMNVEV (reference sequence). The CDR3 sequence is CASSRRTGALRTNYGYTF. The CDR3 DNA is TGTGCCAGCAGTCGTCGAACTGGGGCCCTCCGTACTAACTATGGCTACACCTTC.

This clone has just a few counts. This rearrangement joins TRBV4-1 to TRBJ1-1, with 9 bases identical to TRBD1. The CDR3 has 18 residues. Germline V lookup: CDR1 MGHRA, CDR2 YSYEKL. J gave up 0 bases and V 4 bases, and 12 bases lay outside the gene matches. CDR3 in amino acids: CASSRQGEGGMVNTEAFF. For the CDR3, the DNA is TGCGCCAGCAGCCGACAGGGGGAAGGCGGGATGGTGAACACTGAAGCTTTCTTT.

The chain couples TRBV7-2 to TRBJ1-1; 9 bases fit TRBD1. V lost 5 bases, J lost 4 bases, and 5 bases stayed unmatched. This CDR3 is built from 14 residues. Germline-derived CDR1 and CDR2 are SGHTA and FQGNSA. Written as DNA, the CDR3 is TGTGCCAGCAGCCGGGACAGGGAACCCACTGAAGCTTTCTTT. Amino acid sequence: CASSRDREPTEAFF. The full variable domain, with the rest looked up from reference TRBV7-2 and TRBJ1-1, is GAGVSQSPSNKVTEKGKDVELRCDPISGHTALYWYRQSLGQGLEFLIYFQGNSAPDKSGLPSDRFSAERTGGSVSTLTIQRTQQEDSAVYLCASSRDREPTEAFFGQGTRLTVV.

The chain combines TRBV6-5 with TRBJ2-5; D possibly corresponds to TRBD2 (5 bases). Germline V gene data show CDR1 as MNHEY and CDR2 as SVGAGI. Trimming stripped 0 bases from V and 5 bases from J, with 10 bases between. CDR3 length: 14 residues. The CDR3 bases are TGTGCCAGCAGTTACTCTGGCACTAGGGAGACCCAGTACTTC. Its protein is CASSYSGTRETQYF.

The table lists this clone with a count of one. The rearrangement joins TRBV10-3 to TRBJ2-3; D perhaps matches TRBD1 (5 bases). The germline gives CDR1 ENHRY, CDR2 SYGVKD. Trimming removed 10 bases from V and 4 bases from J, with 9 bases in between. The CDR3 extends over 11 amino acids. CDR3 nucleotides: TGTGCCACCCAGGGTTCAGATACGCAGTATTTT. It translates to CATQGSDTQYF.

The chain is built from TRBV7-9 and TRBJ2-7; D is ambiguous. Per germline, CDR1 SEHNR and CDR2 FQNEAQ (reference sequence). V gave up 3 bases and J gave up 3 bases, with 9 bases separating them. The CDR3 contains 13 residues. The CDR3 region is CASSFDSNYEQYF. CDR3 nucleotide sequence: TGTGCCAGCAGCTTTGACTCGAACTACGAGCAGTACTTC.

The chain links TRBV9 to TRBJ2-3, with 13 bases fitting TRBD2. The CDR3 loop spans 17 amino acids. Germline trimming cut 4 bases from V and 1 base from J; bases unmatched to any gene: 6. Germline lookup yields CDR1 SGDLS and CDR2 YYNGEE. Here the CDR3 reads CASSKGTSGTRTDTQYF. DNA of the CDR3: TGTGCCAGCAGCAAGGGGACTAGCGGGACCCGCACAGATACGCAGTATTTT.

The chain uses TRBV19 and TRBJ2-7, with 9 bases lining up with TRBD2. Germline values: CDR1 LNHDA, CDR2 SQIVND (reference sequence). The ends lost 4 bases at V and 3 bases at J; junction bases unmatched: 4. This CDR3 is built from 14 residues. The CDR3, as DNA: TGTGCCAGTAGTAGCGGGAGGGCTGGCTACGAGCAGTACTTC. Translation: CASSSGRAGYEQYF.

V and J are TRBV7-3 and TRBJ2-7; 9 bases fit TRBD2. V lost 2 bases, J lost 3 bases, and 8 bases stayed unmatched. Germline V gene lookup returns CDR1 SGHTA and CDR2 FQGTGA. The CDR3 sequence is 16 residues long. CDR3 sequence reads: CASSLGPGTSSYEQYF. As DNA, the CDR3 is TGTGCCAGCAGCTTAGGGCCCGGGACTAGCAGCTACGAGCAGTACTTC.

V is TRBV5-4 and J is TRBJ2-1; D possibly corresponds to TRBD2 (5 bases). The V end was cut by 5 bases, the J end by 13 bases, with 16 bases between. Germline V gene data show CDR1 as SGHNT and CDR2 as YYREEE (reference sequence). CDR3 length: 12 residues. The DNA of the CDR3 is TGTGCCAGCAGTCTCAACACGGGATCCCAGTTCTTC. Residues: CASSLNTGSQFF.

The J gene is TRBJ1-2, the V gene TRBV7-9; TRBD1 is a possible D gene (6 bases). V lost 5 bases to trimming and J lost 3 bases, with 13 bases between them. The CDR3 sequence is 14 residues long. The germline CDR1 and CDR2 sequences are SEHNR and FQNEAQ (reference sequence). The CDR3 nucleotides are TGTGCCAGCAGCCGTGGACAGTCTTACTATGGCTACACCTTC. Translated: CASSRGQSYYGYTF.

The chain is built from TRBV7-3 and TRBJ2-3, with unresolved D. The CDR3 has 12 residues. V was shortened by 2 bases and J by 7 bases, with 7 bases between the two germline ends. Per germline, CDR1 SGHTA and CDR2 FQGTGA. CDR3 nucleotide sequence: TGTGCCAGCAGCTTAGATAGTCATACGCAGTATTTT. It encodes CASSLDSHTQYF.

This chain links TRBV11-2 with TRBJ1-6, with TRBD1 matching 9 bases. This CDR3 region has 16 residues. Looked up from germline, CDR1 is SGHAT and CDR2 is FQNNGV. After removal of 5 bases from V and 5 bases from J, the junction contained 7 bases not matched to a gene. CDR3 DNA: TGTGCCAGCAGCCTTAGGGACAGGGAAGATAATTCACCCCTCCACTTT. Its translation: CASSLRDREDNSPLHF.

This clone was seen more than once but under ten times. The CDR3: CASSASPGGDEQYF. The DNA of the CDR3 is TGTGCCAGCAGCGCGAGCCCAGGGGGTGACGAGCAGTACTTC. The chain joins TRBV13 to TRBJ2-7; the match to TRBD1 covers 7 bases. V lost 5 bases to trimming and J lost 5 bases; unmatched junction nucleotides: 9. The CDR3 loop spans 14 amino acids. Per the germline V gene, CDR1 is PRHDT and CDR2 is FYEKMQ (reference sequence).

Points on this clone: One junction end does not reproduce the germline sequence, and a read error may be involved. The CDR3 coding sequence is TGTGCCAGCAGCCTAGCCGGGACTAGCGGTACCAATGAGCAGTTCTTC. This sequence encodes CASSLAGTSGTNEQFF. The chain has TRBV7-9 and TRBJ2-1, with 11 bases aligning to TRBD2. The CDR3 has 16 amino acids. Germline V gene sequence: CDR1 SEHNR, CDR2 FQNEAQ (reference sequence).

The chain carries TRBV7-9 and TRBJ1-1, with D possibly TRBD1 on 5 matching bases. The CDR3 contains 14 residues. CDR1 and CDR2 (germline): SEHNR, FQNEAQ (reference sequence). V gave up 3 bases and J gave up 4 bases, with 12 bases separating them. DNA of the CDR3: TGTGCCAGCAGCTTCCCCGGCGGGGGCACTGAAGCTTTCTTT. Its protein is CASSFPGGGTEAFF.

The chain recombines TRBV29-1 with TRBJ1-2; 10 bases fit TRBD1. V was pared by 2 bases and J by 3 bases, with 12 bases of the junction left unmatched. This CDR3 is 17 amino acids long. The V gene's germline CDR1 is SQVTM and CDR2 ANQGSEA. The CDR3 reads CSVEPISFGQGDYGYTF. DNA for the CDR3: TGCAGCGTTGAACCCATAAGCTTCGGACAGGGGGACTATGGCTACACCTTC.